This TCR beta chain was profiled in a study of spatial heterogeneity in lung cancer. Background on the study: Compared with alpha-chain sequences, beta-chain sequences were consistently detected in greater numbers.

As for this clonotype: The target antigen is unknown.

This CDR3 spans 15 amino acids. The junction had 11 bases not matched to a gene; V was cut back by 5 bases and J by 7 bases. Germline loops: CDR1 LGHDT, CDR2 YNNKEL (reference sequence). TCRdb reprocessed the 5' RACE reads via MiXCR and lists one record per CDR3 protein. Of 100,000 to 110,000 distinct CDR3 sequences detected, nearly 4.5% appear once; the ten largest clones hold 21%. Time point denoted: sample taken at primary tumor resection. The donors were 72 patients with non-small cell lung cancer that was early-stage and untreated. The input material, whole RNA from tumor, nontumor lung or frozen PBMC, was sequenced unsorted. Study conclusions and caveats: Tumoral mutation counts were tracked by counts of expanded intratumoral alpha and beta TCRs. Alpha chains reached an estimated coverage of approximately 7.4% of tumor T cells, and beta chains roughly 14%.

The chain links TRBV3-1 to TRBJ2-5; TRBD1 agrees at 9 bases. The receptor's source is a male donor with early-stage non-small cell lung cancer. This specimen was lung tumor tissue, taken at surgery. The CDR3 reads CASSSDGGQGVTQYF. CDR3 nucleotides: TGTGCCAGCAGCTCCGACGGGGGACAGGGCGTGACCCAGTACTTC.